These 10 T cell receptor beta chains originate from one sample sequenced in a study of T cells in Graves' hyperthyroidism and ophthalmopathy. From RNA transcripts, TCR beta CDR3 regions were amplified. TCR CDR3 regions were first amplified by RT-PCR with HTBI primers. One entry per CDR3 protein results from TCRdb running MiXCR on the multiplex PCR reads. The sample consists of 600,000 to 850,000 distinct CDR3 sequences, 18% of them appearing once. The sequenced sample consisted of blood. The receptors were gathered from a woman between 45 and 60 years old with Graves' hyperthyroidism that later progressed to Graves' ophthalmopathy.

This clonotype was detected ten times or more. CDR3 region: CASSFGTGVTNEKLFF. As DNA, the CDR3 is TGTGCCAGCAGCTTCGGTACAGGGGTAACTAATGAAAAACTGTTTTTT. The genes are TRBV7-9 and TRBJ1-4, with 7 bases matching TRBD1. Losses at the gene ends were 3 bases for V and 1 base for J; bases not matched to a gene: 5. The CDR3 consists of 16 residues. Per germline, CDR1 SEHNR and CDR2 FQNEAQ (reference sequence). The complete variable domain, with remaining parts taken from reference TRBV7-9 and TRBJ1-4, reads DTGVSQNPRHKITKRGQNVTFRCDPISEHNRLYWYRQTLGQGPEFLTYFQNEAQLEKSRLLSDRFSAERPKGSFSTLEIQRTEQGDSAMYLCASSFGTGVTNEKLFFGSGTQLSVL.

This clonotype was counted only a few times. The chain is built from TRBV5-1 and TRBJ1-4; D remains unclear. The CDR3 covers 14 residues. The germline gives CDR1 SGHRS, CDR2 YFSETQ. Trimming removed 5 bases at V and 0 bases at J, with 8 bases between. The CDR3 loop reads CASRPTATNEKLFF. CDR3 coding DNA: TGCGCCAGCAGACCGACGGCAACTAATGAAAAACTGTTTTTT.

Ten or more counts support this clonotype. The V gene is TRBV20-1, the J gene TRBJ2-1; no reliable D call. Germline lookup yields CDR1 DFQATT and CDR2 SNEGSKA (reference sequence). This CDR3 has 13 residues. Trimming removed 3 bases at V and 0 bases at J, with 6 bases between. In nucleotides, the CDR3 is TGCAGTGCTAGTTTATACTCCTACAATGAGCAGTTCTTC. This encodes CSASLYSYNEQFF.

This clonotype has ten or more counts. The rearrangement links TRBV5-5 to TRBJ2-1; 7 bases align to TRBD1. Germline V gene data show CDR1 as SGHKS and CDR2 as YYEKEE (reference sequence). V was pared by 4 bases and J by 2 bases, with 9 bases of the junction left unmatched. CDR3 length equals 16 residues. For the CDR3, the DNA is TGTGCCAGCAGCCTACGACAGGGTGGAACCTACAATGAGCAGTTCTTC. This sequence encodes CASSLRQGGTYNEQFF. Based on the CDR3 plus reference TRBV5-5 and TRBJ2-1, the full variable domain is DAGVTQSPTHLIKTRGQQVTLRCSPISGHKSVSWYQQVLGQGPQFIFQYYEKEERGRGNFPDRFSARQFPNYSSELNVNALLLGDSALYLCASSLRQGGTYNEQFFGPGTRLTVL.

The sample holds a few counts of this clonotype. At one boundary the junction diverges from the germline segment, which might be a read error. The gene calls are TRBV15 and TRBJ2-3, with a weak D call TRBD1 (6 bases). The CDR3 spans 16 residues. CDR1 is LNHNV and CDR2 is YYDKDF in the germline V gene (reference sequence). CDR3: CTTSRDPDRSTDTQYF. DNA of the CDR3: TGTACCACCAGCAGAGATCCGGACAGAAGCACAGATACGCAGTATTTT.

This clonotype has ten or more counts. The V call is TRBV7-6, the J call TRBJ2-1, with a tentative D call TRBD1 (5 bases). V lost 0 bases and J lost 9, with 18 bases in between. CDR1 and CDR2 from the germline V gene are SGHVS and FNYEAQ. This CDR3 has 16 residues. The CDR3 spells CASSLARGFQAPEQFF. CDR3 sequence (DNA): TGTGCCAGCAGCTTAGCTAGGGGATTCCAAGCACCTGAGCAGTTCTTC.

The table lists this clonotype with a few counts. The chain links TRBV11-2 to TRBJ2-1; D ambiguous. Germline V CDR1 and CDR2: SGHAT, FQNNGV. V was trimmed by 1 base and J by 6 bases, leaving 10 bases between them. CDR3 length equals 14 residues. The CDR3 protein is CASSLVSRVNEQFF. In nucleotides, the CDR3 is TGTGCCAGCAGCTTAGTGAGTAGGGTCAATGAGCAGTTCTTC. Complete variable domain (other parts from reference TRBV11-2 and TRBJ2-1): EAGVAQSPRYKIIEKRQSVAFWCNPISGHATLYWYQQILGQGPKLLIQFQNNGVVDDSQLPKDRFSAERLKGVDSTLKIQPAKLEDSAVYLCASSLVSRVNEQFFGPGTRLTVL.

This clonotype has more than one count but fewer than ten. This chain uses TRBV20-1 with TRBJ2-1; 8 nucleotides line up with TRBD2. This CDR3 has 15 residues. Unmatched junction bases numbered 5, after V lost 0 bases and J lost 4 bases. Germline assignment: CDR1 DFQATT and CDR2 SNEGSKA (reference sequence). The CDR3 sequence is CSARDSASGYNEQFF. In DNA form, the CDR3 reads TGCAGTGCTAGAGATTCGGCTAGCGGGTACAATGAGCAGTTCTTC.

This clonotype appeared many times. The CDR3 spells CASRAGLNTGELFF. The CDR3 DNA is TGTGCCAGCAGGGCGGGACTGAACACCGGGGAGCTGTTTTTT. This sequence joins TRBV2 and TRBJ2-2; TRBD2 is a possible D gene (6 bases). The CDR3 sequence is 14 residues long. The germline V and J ends were trimmed by 6 bases and 1 base, with 9 bases remaining between them. The V gene's germline CDR1 is SNHLY and CDR2 FYNNEI.

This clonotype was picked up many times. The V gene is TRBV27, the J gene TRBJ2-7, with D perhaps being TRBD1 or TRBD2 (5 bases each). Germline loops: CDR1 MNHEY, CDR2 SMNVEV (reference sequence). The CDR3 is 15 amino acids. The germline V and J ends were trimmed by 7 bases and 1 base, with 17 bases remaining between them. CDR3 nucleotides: TGTGCCAGCACCCTTCGGACGGGGCTATCCTACGAGCAGTACTTC. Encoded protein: CASTLRTGLSYEQYF.